The clone carrying this TCR beta chain has more than one count but fewer than ten. The data derive from a study of T cells after yellow fever vaccination. MiXCR, applied by TCRdb to the 5' RACE reads, yields one record per CDR3 protein. This table holds approximately 550,000 distinct CDR3 sequences, approximately 21% found once. This clonotype was sampled from a man aged 25 to 45 who received the YFV17D yellow fever vaccine. Sample: PBMCs, taken 15 days after the yellow fever booster vaccination.

Written as DNA, the CDR3 is TGTGCCAGCAGCATGGGACCACTTAATGAGCAGTTCTTC. Translated, it gives CASSMGPLNEQFF. J is TRBJ2-1 and V is TRBV7-8; possibly TRBD1 or TRBD2 for D (5 bases each). Per germline, CDR1 SGHVS and CDR2 FQNEAQ. The germline V and J ends were trimmed by 5 bases and 7 bases, with 12 bases remaining between them. CDR3 length equals 13 residues.